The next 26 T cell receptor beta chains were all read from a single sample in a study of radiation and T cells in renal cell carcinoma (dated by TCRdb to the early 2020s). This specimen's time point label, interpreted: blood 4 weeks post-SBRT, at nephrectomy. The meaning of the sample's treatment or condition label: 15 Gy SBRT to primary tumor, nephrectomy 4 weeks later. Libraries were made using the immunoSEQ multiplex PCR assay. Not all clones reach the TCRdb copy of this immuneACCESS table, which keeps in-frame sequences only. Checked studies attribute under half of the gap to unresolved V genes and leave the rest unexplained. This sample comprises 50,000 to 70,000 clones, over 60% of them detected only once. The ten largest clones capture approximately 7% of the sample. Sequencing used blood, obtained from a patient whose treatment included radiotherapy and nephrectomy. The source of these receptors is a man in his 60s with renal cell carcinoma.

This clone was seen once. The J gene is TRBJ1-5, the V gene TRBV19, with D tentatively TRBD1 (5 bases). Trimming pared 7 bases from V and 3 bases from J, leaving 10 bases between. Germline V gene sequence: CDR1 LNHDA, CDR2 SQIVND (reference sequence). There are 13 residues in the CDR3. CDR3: CASKGGANQPQHF. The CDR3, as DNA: TGTGCCAGTAAGGGAGGGGCCAATCAGCCCCAGCATTTT. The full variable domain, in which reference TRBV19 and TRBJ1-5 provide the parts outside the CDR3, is DGGITQSPKYLFRKEGQNVTLSCEQNLNHDAMYWYRQDPGQGLRLIYYSQIVNDFQKGDIAEGYSVSREKKESFPLTVTSAQKNPTAFYLCASKGGANQPQHFGDGTRLSIL.

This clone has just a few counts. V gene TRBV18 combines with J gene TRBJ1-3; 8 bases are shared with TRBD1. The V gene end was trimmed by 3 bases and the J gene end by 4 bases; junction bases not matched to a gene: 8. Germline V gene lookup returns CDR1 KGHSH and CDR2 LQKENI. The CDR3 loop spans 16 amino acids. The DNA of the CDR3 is TGTGCCAGCTCACCCTCGACAGGGGTGGGAGGAAACACCATATATTTT. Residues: CASSPSTGVGGNTIYF.

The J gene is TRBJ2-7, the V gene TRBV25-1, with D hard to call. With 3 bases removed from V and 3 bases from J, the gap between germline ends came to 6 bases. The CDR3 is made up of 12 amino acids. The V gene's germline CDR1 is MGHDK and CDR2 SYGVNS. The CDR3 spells CASSEGNYEQYV. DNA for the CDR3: TGTGCCAGCAGTGAGGGGAACTACGAGCAGTACGTC.

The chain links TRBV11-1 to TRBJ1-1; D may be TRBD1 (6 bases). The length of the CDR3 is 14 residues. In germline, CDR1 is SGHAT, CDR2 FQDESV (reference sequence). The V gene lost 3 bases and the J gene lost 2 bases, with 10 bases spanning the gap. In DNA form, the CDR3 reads TGTGCCAGCAGCTTCGACAGGTCCAACACTGAAGCTTTCTTT. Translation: CASSFDRSNTEAFF.

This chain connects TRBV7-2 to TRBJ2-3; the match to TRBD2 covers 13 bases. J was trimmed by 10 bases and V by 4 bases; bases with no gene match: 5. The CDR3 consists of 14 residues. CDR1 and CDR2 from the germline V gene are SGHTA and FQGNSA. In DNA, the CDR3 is TGTGCCAGCAGCTACGGACTAGCGGGGGATGCGCAGTATTTT. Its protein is CASSYGLAGDAQYF.

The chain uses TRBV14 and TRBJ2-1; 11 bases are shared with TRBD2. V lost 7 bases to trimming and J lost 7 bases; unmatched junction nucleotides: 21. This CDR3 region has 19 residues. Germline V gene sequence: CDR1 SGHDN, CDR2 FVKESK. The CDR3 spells CASTPATTSGKVAGNEQFF. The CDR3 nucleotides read TGTGCCAGCACCCCGGCCACGACTAGCGGGAAGGTCGCGGGAAATGAGCAGTTCTTC.

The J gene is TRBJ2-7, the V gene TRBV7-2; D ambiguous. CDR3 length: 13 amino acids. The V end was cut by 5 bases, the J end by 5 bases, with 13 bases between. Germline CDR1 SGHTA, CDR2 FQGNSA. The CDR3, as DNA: TGTGCCAGCAGCCCCACTAATCGGGACGAGCAGTACTTC. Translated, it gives CASSPTNRDEQYF.

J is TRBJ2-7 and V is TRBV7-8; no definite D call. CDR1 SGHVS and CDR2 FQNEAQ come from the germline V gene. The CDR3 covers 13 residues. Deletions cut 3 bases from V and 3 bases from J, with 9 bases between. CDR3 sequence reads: CASSFLSRYEQYF. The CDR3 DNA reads TGTGCCAGCAGCTTCCTATCACGCTACGAGCAGTACTTC.

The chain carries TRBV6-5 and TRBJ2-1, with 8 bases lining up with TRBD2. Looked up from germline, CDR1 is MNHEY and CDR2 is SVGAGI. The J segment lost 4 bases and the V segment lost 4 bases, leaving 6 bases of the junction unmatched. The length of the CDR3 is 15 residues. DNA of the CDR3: TGTGCCAGCAGTTCCGAGCGGGAGAGTTACAATGAGCAGTTCTTC. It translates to CASSSERESYNEQFF.

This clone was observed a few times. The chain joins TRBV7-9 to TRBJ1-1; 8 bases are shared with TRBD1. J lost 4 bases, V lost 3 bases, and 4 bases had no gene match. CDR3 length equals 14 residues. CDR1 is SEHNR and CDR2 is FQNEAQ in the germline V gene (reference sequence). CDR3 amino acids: CASSFSDRVTEAFF. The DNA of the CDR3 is TGTGCCAGCAGCTTTTCGGACAGGGTCACTGAAGCTTTCTTT.

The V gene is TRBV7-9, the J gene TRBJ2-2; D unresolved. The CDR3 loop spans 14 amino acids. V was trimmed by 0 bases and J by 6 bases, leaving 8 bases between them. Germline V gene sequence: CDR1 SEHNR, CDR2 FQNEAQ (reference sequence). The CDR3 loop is CASSLAEGSGELFF. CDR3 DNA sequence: TGTGCCAGCAGCTTAGCGGAAGGGTCCGGGGAGCTGTTTTTT.

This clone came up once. DNA for the CDR3: TGTGCCAGCAGCTTAGGACAGGTTAGGACAGATACGCAGTATTTT. Translating gives CASSLGQVRTDTQYF. This chain connects TRBV7-9 to TRBJ2-3; the D gene is possibly TRBD1 (6 bases). CDR1 and CDR2 from the germline V gene are SEHNR and FQNEAQ (reference sequence). Between the trimmed V and J ends, which lost 1 base and 3 bases, there was a span of 11 bases. The CDR3 totals 15 residues.

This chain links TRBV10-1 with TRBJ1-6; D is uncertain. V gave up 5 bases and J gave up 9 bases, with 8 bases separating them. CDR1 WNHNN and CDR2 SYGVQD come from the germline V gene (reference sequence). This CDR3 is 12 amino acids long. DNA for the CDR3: TGCGCCAGCAGTTCTGGGGTTTCACCCCTCCACTTT. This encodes CASSSGVSPLHF.

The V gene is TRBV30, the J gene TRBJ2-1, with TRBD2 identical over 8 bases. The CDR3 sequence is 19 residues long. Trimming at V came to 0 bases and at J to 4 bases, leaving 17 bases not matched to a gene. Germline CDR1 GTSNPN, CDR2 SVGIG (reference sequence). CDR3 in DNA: TGTGCCTGGAGTGTACTGCTAGCGGGTGGTCTGACGAGATACAATGAGCAGTTCTTC. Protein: CAWSVLLAGGLTRYNEQFF. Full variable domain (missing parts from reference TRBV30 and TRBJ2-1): SQTIHQWPATLVQPVGSPLSLECTVEGTSNPNLYWYRQAAGRGLQLLFYSVGIGQISSEVPQNLSASRPQDRQFILSSKKLLLSDSGFYLCAWSVLLAGGLTRYNEQFFGPGTRLTVL.

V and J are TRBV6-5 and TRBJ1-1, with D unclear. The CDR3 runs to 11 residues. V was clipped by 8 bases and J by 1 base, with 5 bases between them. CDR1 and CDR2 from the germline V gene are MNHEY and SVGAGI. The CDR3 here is CASHGNTEAFF. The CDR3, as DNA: TGTGCCAGCCATGGGAACACTGAAGCTTTCTTT.

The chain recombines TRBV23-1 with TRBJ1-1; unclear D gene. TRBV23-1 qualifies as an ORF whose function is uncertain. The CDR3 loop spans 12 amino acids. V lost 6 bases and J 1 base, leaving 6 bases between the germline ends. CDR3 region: CASSPENTEAFF. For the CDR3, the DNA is TGCGCCAGCAGCCCCGAGAACACTGAAGCTTTCTTT.

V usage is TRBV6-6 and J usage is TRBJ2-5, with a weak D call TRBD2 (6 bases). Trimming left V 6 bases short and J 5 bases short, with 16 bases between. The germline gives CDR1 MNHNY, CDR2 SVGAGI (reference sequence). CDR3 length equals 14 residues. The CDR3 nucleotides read TGTGCCAGCAGCACCTCGGCGGGGCCGGAGACCCAGTACTTC. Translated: CASSTSAGPETQYF.

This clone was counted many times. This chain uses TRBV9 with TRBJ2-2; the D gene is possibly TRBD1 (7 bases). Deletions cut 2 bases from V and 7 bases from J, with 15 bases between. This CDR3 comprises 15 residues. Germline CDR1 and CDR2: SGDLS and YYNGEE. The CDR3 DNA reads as TGTGCCAGCAGCGTCGGGACAGAGGAGGGCGGGGAGCTGTTTTTT. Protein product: CASSVGTEEGGELFF.

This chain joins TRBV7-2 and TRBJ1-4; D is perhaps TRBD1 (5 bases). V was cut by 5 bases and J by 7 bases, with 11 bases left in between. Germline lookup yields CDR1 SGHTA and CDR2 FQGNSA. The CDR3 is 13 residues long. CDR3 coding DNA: TGTGCCAGCAGCATCGGACACGGTGAAAAACTGTTTTTT. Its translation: CASSIGHGEKLFF.

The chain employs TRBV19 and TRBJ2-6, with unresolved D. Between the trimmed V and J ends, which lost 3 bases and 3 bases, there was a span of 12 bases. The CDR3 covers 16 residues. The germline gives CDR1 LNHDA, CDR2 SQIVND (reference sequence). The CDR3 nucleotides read TGTGCCAGTAGTATTGGGGTATCGGGTGGGGCCAACGTCCTGACTTTC. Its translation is CASSIGVSGGANVLTF.

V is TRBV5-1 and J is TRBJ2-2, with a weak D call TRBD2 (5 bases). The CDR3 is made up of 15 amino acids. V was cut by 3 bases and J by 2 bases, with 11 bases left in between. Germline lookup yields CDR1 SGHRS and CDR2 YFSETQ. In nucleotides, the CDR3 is TGCGCCAGCAGCTCCAAAGACTACAACACCGGGGAGCTGTTTTTT. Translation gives CASSSKDYNTGELFF.

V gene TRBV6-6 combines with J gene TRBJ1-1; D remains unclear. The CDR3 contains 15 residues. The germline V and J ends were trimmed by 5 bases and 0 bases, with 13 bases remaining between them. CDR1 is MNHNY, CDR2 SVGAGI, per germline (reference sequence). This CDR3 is CASSDGKVLNTEAFF. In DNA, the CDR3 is TGTGCCAGCAGTGACGGGAAGGTCCTGAACACTGAAGCTTTCTTT.

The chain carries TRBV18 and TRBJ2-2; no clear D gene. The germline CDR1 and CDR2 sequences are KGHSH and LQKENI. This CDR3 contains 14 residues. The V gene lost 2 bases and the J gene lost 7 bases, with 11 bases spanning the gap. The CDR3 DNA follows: TGTGCCAGCTCACCAACTGTAGGGCTCGGGGAGCTGTTTTTT. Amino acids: CASSPTVGLGELFF.

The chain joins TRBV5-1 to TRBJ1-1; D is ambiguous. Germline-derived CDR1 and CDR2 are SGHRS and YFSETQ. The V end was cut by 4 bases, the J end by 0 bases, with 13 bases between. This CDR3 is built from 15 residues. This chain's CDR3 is CASSAYGELNTEAFF. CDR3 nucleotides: TGCGCCAGCAGCGCATACGGAGAATTGAACACTGAAGCTTTCTTT.

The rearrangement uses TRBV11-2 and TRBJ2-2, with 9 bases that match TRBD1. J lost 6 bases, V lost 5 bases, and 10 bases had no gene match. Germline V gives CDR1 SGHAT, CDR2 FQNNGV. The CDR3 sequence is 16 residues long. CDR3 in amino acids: CASSILGQGIPGELFF. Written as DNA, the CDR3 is TGTGCCAGCAGCATACTGGGACAGGGTATTCCCGGGGAGCTGTTTTTT.

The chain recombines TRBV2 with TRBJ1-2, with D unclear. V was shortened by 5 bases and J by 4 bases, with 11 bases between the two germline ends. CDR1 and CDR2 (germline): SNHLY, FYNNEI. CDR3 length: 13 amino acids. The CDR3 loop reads CASSLGPGYGYTF. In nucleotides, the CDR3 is TGTGCCAGCAGTTTAGGACCTGGCTATGGCTACACCTTC.